The rows below give T cell receptor beta chains drawn from one sample of a study of T cells in Graves' hyperthyroidism and ophthalmopathy. TCRdb reprocessed the multiplex PCR reads with MiXCR, giving one entry per CDR3 protein. The sample carries hundreds of thousands of distinct CDR3 sequences, roughly 15% recorded once. Material for sequencing was blood. The receptors come from a woman between 50 and 59 years old with Graves' ophthalmopathy. The CDR3 runs from the conserved cysteine through the conserved F or W. A D gene is named only where the DNA matches it firmly. The size field is filled for only some rows; it gives once, few, many or a size class.

cdr3_nt	cdr3_aa	d_call	v_call	clone_size	j_call
TGTGCCAGCAGCTATGCGGAGGAGACCCAGTACTTC	CASSYAEETQYF	-	TRBV7-9	many	TRBJ2-5
TGTGCCAGCAGTTACGGGAGGGGGCCGGGCAATCAGCCCCAGCATTTT	CASSYGRGPGNQPQHF	TRBD1	TRBV6-2/TRBV6-3	many	TRBJ1-5
TGTGCCAGCAGCATCTTAACCGGGACAGGGGGCGGAGGTACGCAGTATTTT	CASSILTGTGGGGTQYF	TRBD1	TRBV11-2	many	TRBJ2-3
TGTGCCAGCAGCCCAACTAGCGGGAGGGCAACCACAGATACGCAGTATTTT	CASSPTSGRATTDTQYF	TRBD2	TRBV11-3	-	TRBJ2-3
TGTGCCAGTAGTACCGGGGGCGGCGTATACGAGCAGTACTTC	CASSTGGGVYEQYF	-	TRBV19	-	TRBJ2-7
TGTGCCAACAGGGTATCGGGGGGATACTACAATGAGCAGTTCTTC	CANRVSGGYYNEQFF	-	TRBV7-9	few	TRBJ2-1
TGTGCCAGCCCACCTTTAATAGGAGGACCGAACACCGGGGAGCTGTTTTTT	CASPPLIGGPNTGELFF	-	TRBV18	-	TRBJ2-2
TGTGCCTGGATTGTTGGGGGGCCAGAATATAATTCACCCCTCCACTTT	CAWIVGGPEYNSPLHF	-	TRBV30	-	TRBJ1-6
TGTGCCATCGGGACAGGTGACTCCTACGAGCAGTACTTC	CAIGTGDSYEQYF	TRBD1	TRBV28	many	TRBJ2-7
TGTGCCACCAGCACAGACAGGGGGAACACTGAAGCTTTCTTT	CATSTDRGNTEAFF	TRBD1	TRBV15	few	TRBJ1-1
TGCGCCAGCAGCCAAGAACTTAGGGGGGCTGAAGCTTTCTTT	CASSQELRGAEAFF	-	TRBV4-3	few	TRBJ1-1
TGTGCCAGTACTAGTATCTGGGGGGAGCTGTTTTTT	CASTSIWGELFF	-	TRBV7-2	many	TRBJ2-2
TGTGCCAGCAGAACCGGGACAAACAATTCACCCCTCCACTTT	CASRTGTNNSPLHF	-	TRBV7-9	many	TRBJ1-6
TGTGCCAGCAGCTTAACTAGCGGGACAGCATTCTCCTACGAGCAGTACTTC	CASSLTSGTAFSYEQYF	TRBD2	TRBV27	few	TRBJ2-7
TGTGCCAGCACCTCAAACCTGTGGACCGGTTCCTCGAGGGTCTACGATGAGCAGTTCTTC	CASTSNLWTGSSRVYDEQFF	-	TRBV6-2/TRBV6-3	-	TRBJ2-1
TGTGCCTGGGACCGGGACAGCTATAAAGGCTACACCTTC	CAWDRDSYKGYTF	TRBD1	TRBV30	many	TRBJ1-2
TGCGCCAGCAGCTTGGCCGGGACAGGGGGTTCCTACAATGAGCAGTTCTTC	CASSLAGTGGSYNEQFF	TRBD1	TRBV5-1	many	TRBJ2-1
TGTGCCACCAGTGATTCCGGCGTGAAGGCGAATGAGCAGTTCTTC	CATSDSGVKANEQFF	-	TRBV24-1	few	TRBJ2-1
TGCAGTGCTAGAACCCGGGGACAGACGTTTGCAACTAATGAAAAACTGTTTTTT	CSARTRGQTFATNEKLFF	TRBD1	TRBV20-1	-	TRBJ1-4
TGTGCCAGCAGTACTAGACAGGGGGTTAACTACGAGCAGTACTTC	CASSTRQGVNYEQYF	TRBD1	TRBV12-3/TRBV12-4	few	TRBJ2-7
TGTGCCAGCAGTGACGGACCCTACGAGCAGTACTTC	CASSDGPYEQYF	-	TRBV10-2	many	TRBJ2-7
TGTGCCAGCAGCGAATTAGCGGGTGACTTCTACACAGATACGCAGTATTTT	CASSELAGDFYTDTQYF	TRBD2	TRBV5-6	few	TRBJ2-3
TGCAGCGTGCCCGGGATAGGGGGGGATGAGCAGTTCTTC	CSVPGIGGDEQFF	-	TRBV29-1	many	TRBJ2-1
TGTGCCAGCTCAACGAGGGCCACAGATACGCAGTATTTT	CASSTRATDTQYF	-	TRBV18	many	TRBJ2-3
TGTGCCAGCAGCAGAATTCAGGTCTTGACCACCGGGGAGCTGTTTTTT	CASSRIQVLTTGELFF	-	TRBV7-2	many	TRBJ2-2
TGTGCCAGCGGGGACGGGGGCTCATTAACTAGCGGGAGGGATGGAGATACGCAGTATTTT	CASGDGGSLTSGRDGDTQYF	TRBD2	TRBV27	many	TRBJ2-3
TGTGCCAGCAGTTACCCAGCCGGAGGGACCAATTTTATCTACGAGCAGTACTTC	CASSYPAGGTNFIYEQYF	-	TRBV6-2/TRBV6-3	-	TRBJ2-7
TGTGCCAGCAGCGTCCGGAGGGCGGGTGCAGATACGCAGTATTTT	CASSVRRAGADTQYF	-	TRBV9	few	TRBJ2-3
TGTGCCAGCAGTTTATTCGGGAGAGCCAATGAAAAACTGTTTTTT	CASSLFGRANEKLFF	-	TRBV28	many	TRBJ1-4
TGTGCCAGCAGTTTCCCCGGGTCAGAGAACACTGAAGCTTTCTTT	CASSFPGSENTEAFF	-	TRBV28	few	TRBJ1-1
TGCAGCGTTTGTTGGGCAGGGTACTTGGGCTACACCTTC	CSVCWAGYLGYTF	-	TRBV29-1	-	TRBJ1-2
TGTGCCAGTCGATCGGGGACAGGGCTCGGCGGGGGCAATCAGCCCCAGCATTTT	CASRSGTGLGGGNQPQHF	TRBD1	TRBV19	-	TRBJ1-5
TGTGCCAGCAGCCACATGATGGGAGGAGGCACTGAAGCTTTCTTT	CASSHMMGGGTEAFF	-	TRBV5-8	few	TRBJ1-1
TGTGCCAGCCTACCTATCGGGGACGGGACAGACTACGAGCAGTACTTC	CASLPIGDGTDYEQYF	TRBD1	TRBV13	many	TRBJ2-7
TGCGCCAGCAGCCAAGATTGGGCATTTAACTATGGCTACACCTTC	CASSQDWAFNYGYTF	-	TRBV4-3	few	TRBJ1-2
TGCGCCAGCAGCCAAGGCAATGACAGGGCTCGTCAGCCCCAGCATTTT	CASSQGNDRARQPQHF	TRBD1	TRBV4-3	few	TRBJ1-5
TGCGCCAGCAGCCAAATTACGGGACTAGCGGGCACAGATACGCAGTATTTT	CASSQITGLAGTDTQYF	TRBD2	TRBV4-1	-	TRBJ2-3
TGTGCTAGTGGTTTGGTAGCAGGAGGGCCTGGTGAGCAGTTCTTC	CASGLVAGGPGEQFF	-	TRBV12-5	-	TRBJ2-1
TGTGCCAGCAGAGAGATAGCGGACACTGAAGCTTTCTTT	CASREIADTEAFF	-	TRBV6-1	many	TRBJ1-1
TGTGCCAGCAGCCAAACAGACTACATTCAGTACTTC	CASSQTDYIQYF	-	TRBV7-2	-	TRBJ2-4
TGTGCCAGCAGTTTACTCGGGGGATACGGTGAGCAGTTCTTC	CASSLLGGYGEQFF	-	TRBV12-3/TRBV12-4	few	TRBJ2-1
TGTGCCAGCAGCAAGGGGGAGGCGACAAATGAGCAGTTCTTC	CASSKGEATNEQFF	-	TRBV6-2/TRBV6-3	few	TRBJ2-1
TGCAGTGCCGAACAAGCGGGACGCCCCTCCTACGAGCAGTACTTC	CSAEQAGRPSYEQYF	TRBD2	TRBV20-1	many	TRBJ2-7
TGTGCCAGCAGTTTTGGCATGGGACACGGCTTCACCGGGGAGCTGTTTTTT	CASSFGMGHGFTGELFF	-	TRBV12-3/TRBV12-4	few	TRBJ2-2
TGTGCCAGCAGCGCCGGACAGGGGGCGATGGAGGAAAAACTGTTTTTT	CASSAGQGAMEEKLFF	TRBD1	TRBV7-9	-	TRBJ1-4
TGTGCCAGCAGCTTAGAACTTCCGCATTATCTTAGCTATGGCTACACCTTC	CASSLELPHYLSYGYTF	-	TRBV7-9	many	TRBJ1-2
TGTGCCTGGAGTGTACTCCCTCCGGGAGGATACACAGATACGCAGTATTTT	CAWSVLPPGGYTDTQYF	TRBD2	TRBV30	-	TRBJ2-3
TGTGCCAGTAGTATGGGAGCTGTCTATGGCTACACCTTC	CASSMGAVYGYTF	-	TRBV19	few	TRBJ1-2
TGCAGTGCTAGAGATGGACAGGGACTAGCCAAAAACATTCAGTACTTC	CSARDGQGLAKNIQYF	TRBD1	TRBV20-1	many	TRBJ2-4
TGTGCCAGCAGTTTAAACTTCCCTCCTGGATACAATGAGCAGTTCTTC	CASSLNFPPGYNEQFF	-	TRBV12-3/TRBV12-4	few	TRBJ2-1
TGTGCCACCAGCAGAGATTTCATCAACTCTGGAAACACCATATATTTT	CATSRDFINSGNTIYF	-	TRBV15	-	TRBJ1-3